Each of the 27 T cell receptor beta chains below was sequenced from the same sample in a study of radiation and T cells in renal cell carcinoma. Profiled with immunoSEQ multiplex PCR; TCRdb holds only in-frame clones, not every one. The repertoire holds under 200,000 clones, with roughly nine tenths as singletons. Noted time point: blood 4 weeks post-SBRT, at nephrectomy. As to treatment: 15 Gy SBRT to primary tumor, nephrectomy 4 weeks later. Source: blood, taken from a patient whose treatment included radiotherapy and nephrectomy. These receptors were obtained from a woman aged 45-60 years with renal cell carcinoma.

V and J are TRBV2 and TRBJ1-4; D remains unclear. Germline V gives CDR1 SNHLY, CDR2 FYNNEI. The CDR3 is 13 amino acids. Deletions cut 8 bases from V and 8 bases from J, with 15 bases between. The CDR3 loop reads CASGKLGTEKLFF. DNA for the CDR3: TGTGCCAGCGGAAAACTGGGAACCGAAAAACTGTTTTTT. The full variable domain, completed using reference TRBV2 and TRBJ1-4, is EPEVTQTPSHQVTQMGQEVILRCVPISNHLYFYWYRQILGQKVEFLVSFYNNEISEKSEIFDDQFSVERPDGSNFTLKIRSTKLEDSAMYFCASGKLGTEKLFFGSGTQLSVL.

V usage is TRBV7-9 and J usage is TRBJ2-1; the match to TRBD2 covers 11 bases. J was trimmed by 5 bases and V by 6 bases; bases with no gene match: 3. The CDR3 totals 14 residues. From germline, CDR1 is SEHNR and CDR2 FQNEAQ (reference sequence). CDR3 nucleotide sequence: TGTGCCAGCAGATCGGGACTAGCGGACAATGAGCAGTTCTTC. Amino acids: CASRSGLADNEQFF.

CDR3 nucleotides: TGTGCCAGCAGTCCTTTCGGGGGCACTGAAGCTTTCTTT. It yields the protein CASSPFGGTEAFF. The genes are TRBV25-1 and TRBJ1-1, with D perhaps matching TRBD1 (5 bases). The CDR3 extends over 13 amino acids. Germline CDR1 is MGHDK and CDR2 is SYGVNS. Trimming pared 5 bases from V and 4 bases from J, leaving 11 bases between.

This clone was picked up a small number of times. The chain carries TRBV25-1 and TRBJ1-1; maybe TRBD1 (5 bases). From germline, CDR1 is MGHDK and CDR2 SYGVNS. V was shortened by 1 base and J by 1 base, with 7 bases between the two germline ends. This CDR3 has 14 residues. The CDR3 loop reads CASSEFGGNTEAFF. The CDR3 DNA sequence: TGTGCCAGCAGTGAATTTGGGGGGAACACTGAAGCTTTCTTT.

The chain has TRBV15 and TRBJ1-4; D remains unclear. The germline V gene encodes CDR1 LNHNV and CDR2 YYDKDF (reference sequence). Trimming removed 0 bases from V and 8 bases from J, with 7 bases in between. The CDR3 loop spans 13 amino acids. DNA for the CDR3: TGTGCCACCAGCAGAGACAGGAGGGAAAAACTGTTTTTT. Translation: CATSRDRREKLFF.

The chain joins TRBV2 to TRBJ1-5; no clear D gene. CDR3 size: 17 residues. Trimming stripped 0 bases from V and 0 bases from J, with 12 bases between. Germline loops: CDR1 SNHLY, CDR2 FYNNEI. The CDR3 is CASSEALLDYSNQPQHF. The CDR3 DNA sequence: TGTGCCAGCAGTGAAGCGCTTCTGGACTATAGCAATCAGCCCCAGCATTTT.

This clone was seen a few times. J is TRBJ2-3 and V is TRBV29-1, with a tentative D call TRBD1 (5 bases). CDR3 length equals 11 residues. Trimming shortened V by 4 bases and J by 6 bases, and 8 bases separated the two germline ends. CDR1 and CDR2 from the germline V gene are SQVTM and ANQGSEA. As DNA, the CDR3 is TGCAGCGTTGGACAGTCGGATACGCAGTATTTT. Translation gives CSVGQSDTQYF.

The V and J genes are TRBV2 and TRBJ2-3, with 7 nucleotides matching TRBD1. Germline V gene lookup returns CDR1 SNHLY and CDR2 FYNNEI. The CDR3 is 14 amino acids. The V and J ends lost 5 bases and 2 bases, in that order; junction bases with no gene match: 4. The CDR3 region has the DNA TGTGCCAGCAGTCCTGGGACAGTCACAGATACGCAGTATTTT. It specifies CASSPGTVTDTQYF.

The chain is built from TRBV19 and TRBJ2-1; 11 nucleotides agree with TRBD2. Germline V lookup: CDR1 LNHDA, CDR2 SQIVND (reference sequence). J was trimmed by 7 bases and V by 3 bases; bases with no gene match: 2. The CDR3 length is 14 residues. CDR3 in amino acids: CASSMGLAENEQFF. As DNA, the CDR3 is TGTGCCAGTAGTATGGGACTAGCGGAGAATGAGCAGTTCTTC.

As to this clone: The same CDR3 is also encoded by other DNA sequences in this sample. J is TRBJ1-3 and V is TRBV5-1; TRBD1 is a possible D gene (5 bases). This CDR3 spans 16 amino acids. V shed 0 bases and J shed 0 bases, with 10 bases lying between them. Germline CDR1 and CDR2: SGHRS and YFSETQ. The CDR3 DNA follows: TGCGCCAGCAGCTTGGGACAGCAAAGCTCTGGAAACACCATATATTTT. It yields the protein CASSLGQQSSGNTIYF. Filled out from reference TRBV5-1 and TRBJ1-3, the complete variable domain reads KAGVTQTPRYLIKTRGQQVTLSCSPISGHRSVSWYQQTPGQGLQFLFEYFSETQRNKGNFPGRFSGRQFSNSRSEMNVSTLELGDSALYLCASSLGQQSSGNTIYFGEGSWLTVV.

This chain links TRBV27 with TRBJ2-7; the match to TRBD1 covers 8 bases. The germline CDR1 and CDR2 sequences are MNHEY and SMNVEV (reference sequence). There are 16 residues in the CDR3. V dropped 3 bases and J dropped 0; count of bases not matched to a gene: 7. DNA of the CDR3: TGTGCCAGCAGTTTTGCTCCCGACAGGGGCTCCTACGAGCAGTACTTC. Protein product: CASSFAPDRGSYEQYF.

The chain is built from TRBV7-3 and TRBJ2-1; a possible D gene is TRBD1 (6 bases). Germline CDR1 SGHTA, CDR2 FQGTGA. V was pared by 6 bases and J by 9 bases, with 15 bases between. The CDR3 has 13 amino acids. The CDR3 DNA reads as TGTGCCAGCAGTTCGGCAGGGGCGGCTGAGCAGTTCTTC. This codes for CASSSAGAAEQFF. Looking up the rest from reference TRBV7-3 and TRBJ2-1 gives the full variable domain: GAGVSQTPSNKVTEKGKYVELRCDPISGHTALYWYRQSLGQGPEFLIYFQGTGAADDSGLPNDRFFAVRPEGSVSTLKIQRTERGDSAVYLCASSSAGAAEQFFGPGTRLTVL.

V and J are TRBV7-2 and TRBJ2-7; 8 bases are a match to TRBD1. Germline-derived CDR1 and CDR2 are SGHTA and FQGNSA. The CDR3 consists of 15 residues. V dropped 1 base and J dropped 5; count of bases not matched to a gene: 7. CDR3 coding DNA: TGTGCCAGCAGCTTAGGGGCAGGGGGCTTCAACGAGCAGTACTTC. This codes for CASSLGAGGFNEQYF.

CDR3 amino acids: CASTAGASYNSPLHF. DNA of the CDR3: TGTGCCAGCACGGCGGGGGCCTCCTATAATTCACCCCTCCACTTT. The V gene is TRBV7-2, the J gene TRBJ1-6, with D perhaps TRBD1 (6 bases). This CDR3 spans 15 amino acids. The V end was cut by 7 bases, the J end by 0 bases, with 10 bases between. Germline loops: CDR1 SGHTA, CDR2 FQGNSA.

The chain employs TRBV5-6 and TRBJ2-7, with 9 bases lining up with TRBD1. This CDR3 spans 14 amino acids. Germline V gene lookup returns CDR1 SGHDT and CDR2 YYEEEE. V lost 3 bases, J lost 6 bases, and 7 bases stayed unmatched. CDR3 nucleotides: TGTGCCAGCAGCTCAGGACAGGGGCCTCTCGAGCAGTACTTC. The encoded protein is CASSSGQGPLEQYF.

The chain couples TRBV7-2 to TRBJ2-7; D unresolved. V shed 7 bases and J shed 7 bases, with 14 bases lying between them. Germline CDR1 and CDR2: SGHTA and FQGNSA. CDR3 length equals 12 residues. The CDR3 region is CASTSVIGEQYF. CDR3 in DNA: TGTGCCAGCACCTCCGTGATAGGTGAGCAGTACTTC. The whole variable domain, remainder taken from reference TRBV7-2 and TRBJ2-7, is GAGVSQSPSNKVTEKGKDVELRCDPISGHTALYWYRQSLGQGLEFLIYFQGNSAPDKSGLPSDRFSAERTGGSVSTLTIQRTQQEDSAVYLCASTSVIGEQYFGPGTRLTVT.

This chain joins TRBV30 and TRBJ2-7; no firm D call. The CDR3 totals 11 residues. The ends were cut back, 0 bases at V and 6 bases at J, with 6 bases in the middle. The germline CDR1 and CDR2 sequences are GTSNPN and SVGIG (reference sequence). CDR3 loop: CAWSVGSEQYF. CDR3 bases: TGTGCCTGGAGTGTAGGAAGCGAGCAGTACTTC.

The chain links TRBV5-8 to TRBJ2-3, with TRBD2 matching over 9 bases. Per the germline V gene, CDR1 is SGHTS and CDR2 is YDEGEE. The V segment lost 9 bases and the J segment 6 bases; nucleotides outside the gene matches: 11. The CDR3 loop spans 14 amino acids. This CDR3 is CATRGGAPRDTQYF. The DNA for the CDR3 is TGTGCCACCCGCGGGGGGGCACCACGGGATACGCAGTATTTT.

For the CDR3, the DNA is TGTGCCAGCAGCGGAGCTCGGGGGACTGAAGCTTTCTTT. The encoded protein is CASSGARGTEAFF. This sequence joins TRBV9 and TRBJ1-1; weak D call: TRBD1 (5 bases). CDR3 length: 13 amino acids. Germline-derived CDR1 and CDR2 are SGDLS and YYNGEE. V lost 3 bases to trimming and J lost 5 bases, with 11 bases between them. The complete variable domain, with remaining parts taken from reference TRBV9 and TRBJ1-1, reads DSGVTQTPKHLITATGQRVTLRCSPRSGDLSVYWYQQSLDQGLQFLIQYYNGEERAKGNILERFSAQQFPDLHSELNLSSLELGDSALYFCASSGARGTEAFFGQGTRLTVV.

Details on this clone: In the same sample, other DNA sequences code for this CDR3. The chain carries TRBV7-2 and TRBJ2-3; no clear D. This CDR3 has 14 residues. The V gene's germline CDR1 is SGHTA and CDR2 FQGNSA. Trimming shortened V by 5 bases and J by 0 bases, and 9 bases separated the two germline ends. CDR3 nucleotides: TGTGCCAGCAGCCCTACCACTAGCACAGATACGCAGTATTTT. Amino acids: CASSPTTSTDTQYF.

The gene calls are TRBV7-3 and TRBJ2-5; perhaps TRBD2 as D (6 bases). CDR3 length equals 15 residues. With 2 bases removed from V and 4 bases from J, the gap between germline ends came to 14 bases. Germline loops: CDR1 SGHTA, CDR2 FQGTGA. The CDR3 region has the DNA TGTGCCAGCAGCTTAGGCGGGGTTCCATCAGAGACCCAGTACTTC. It yields the protein CASSLGGVPSETQYF.

The gene calls are TRBV4-1 and TRBJ2-7; D unclear. CDR1 and CDR2 from the germline V gene are MGHRA and YSYEKL. V was cut by 3 bases and J by 2 bases, with 17 bases left in between. CDR3 length: 16 amino acids. The CDR3 DNA sequence: TGCGCCAGCAGCCAGGGGAAGGGTGGTACCACCTACGAGCAGTACTTC. The encoded protein is CASSQGKGGTTYEQYF.

The rearrangement links TRBV9 to TRBJ2-1, with D tentatively TRBD2 (5 bases). CDR3 length: 14 amino acids. Trimming left V 0 bases short and J 4 bases short, with 8 bases between. Germline values: CDR1 SGDLS, CDR2 YYNGEE. In DNA, the CDR3 is TGTGCCAGCAGCGTAGGGTCGGGGTACAATGAGCAGTTCTTC. It codes for CASSVGSGYNEQFF.

This chain joins TRBV4-1 and TRBJ1-1; D is unclear. Per germline, CDR1 MGHRA and CDR2 YSYEKL. Deletions cut 0 bases from V and 9 bases from J, with 11 bases between. The CDR3 has 13 residues. CDR3 in DNA: TGCGCCAGCAGCCAAGATGGCCAGCGGCAAGCTTTCTTT. Its translation is CASSQDGQRQAFF.

This chain joins TRBV19 and TRBJ1-6, with 7 bases matching TRBD1. V dropped 4 bases and J dropped 9; count of bases not matched to a gene: 6. The length of the CDR3 is 14 residues. The germline gives CDR1 LNHDA, CDR2 SQIVND (reference sequence). The chain's CDR3 is CASSTAQGLSPLHF. The CDR3 nucleotides are TGTGCCAGTAGTACGGCACAGGGGCTTTCACCCCTCCACTTT.

The chain joins TRBV29-1 to TRBJ2-7; D call uncertain. The CDR3 is 13 residues long. Germline V lookup: CDR1 SQVTM, CDR2 ANQGSEA. Trimming shortened V by 6 bases and J by 3 bases, and 15 bases separated the two germline ends. CDR3 nucleotides: TGCAGCGTCCTCCCTTCCGAAAGCTACGAGCAGTACTTC. It encodes CSVLPSESYEQYF.

The chain has TRBV2 and TRBJ1-2, with 7 bases matching TRBD1. CDR1 and CDR2 from the germline V gene are SNHLY and FYNNEI. This CDR3 is built from 13 residues. The V segment lost 6 bases and the J segment 3 bases; nucleotides outside the gene matches: 4. In DNA form, the CDR3 reads TGTGCCAGCAGCCCGGGACAGTACTATGGCTACACCTTC. Amino acids: CASSPGQYYGYTF.